This T cell receptor beta chain was obtained from a study of OX40 agonist ivuxolimab in advanced cancers. The CDR3 is 16 residues long. Trimming removed 5 bases at V and 1 base at J, with 18 bases between. Germline V lookup: CDR1 SGHDT, CDR2 YYEEEE. Assay used: immunoSEQ multiplex PCR; TCRdb lists only in-frame clones, some missing. This sample has 60,000 to 65,000 clones, with around 84% found just once. This chain uses TRBV5-6 with TRBJ1-1; a possible D gene is TRBD1 (5 bases). The clonotype was recovered from an adult with an advanced solid tumor such as melanoma, head and neck, liver or kidney cancer. The sample consisted of CD4+ or CD8+ T cells sorted from blood, taken in a trial of the OX40 agonist ivuxolimab. For the CDR3, the DNA is TGTGCCAGCAGGGATTTCGCTGGTAGGGGGAACACTGAAGCTTTCTTT. It is translated as CASRDFAGRGNTEAFF.